These T cell receptor beta chains were read from a single sample in a study of T-cell memory formation after mild COVID-19. TCRdb reprocessed the 5' RACE reads with MiXCR, giving one entry per CDR3 protein. The sample lists about 560,000 distinct CDR3 sequences; approximately 21% were seen once. The sample comprised PBMCs or a T cell subset sorted from them (not recorded which). The receptor set was obtained from an adult woman who had mild COVID-19 (a few samples of this study predate the infection). Cell type and time point are not known. Both conserved end residues are part of each CDR3. The D gene is left open where the match is weak. Rows may omit the clone size; those that give it use once, few, many or a size class.

clone size	D gene	V gene	J gene	CDR3 protein	CDR3 DNA
-	TRBD1	TRBV12-3/TRBV12-4	TRBJ2-1	CASSPPGTVVSYNEQFF	TGTGCCAGCAGCCCCCCCGGGACAGTGGTCTCCTACAATGAGCAGTTCTTC
-	-	TRBV4-3	TRBJ2-1	CASSQDGSRGSYNEQFF	TGCGCCAGCAGCCAAGACGGGTCCAGAGGGTCCTACAATGAGCAGTTCTTC
many	-	TRBV6-5	TRBJ2-3	CASSSRDIADTQYF	TGTGCCAGCAGTTCCCGGGACATCGCAGATACGCAGTATTTT
few	TRBD2	TRBV7-2	TRBJ2-7	CASSKPLAGGISYEQYF	TGTGCCAGCAGCAAACCTCTAGCGGGAGGGATCTCCTACGAGCAGTACTTC
-	TRBD1	TRBV4-1	TRBJ1-5	CASSQVKGGTPQHF	TGCGCCAGCAGCCAAGTTAAAGGGGGCACGCCCCAGCATTTT
few	-	TRBV5-1	TRBJ2-7	CASSLTSSAGLSNEQYF	TGCGCCAGCAGCTTGACCTCCTCCGCCGGACTGTCTAACGAGCAGTACTTC
-	-	TRBV6-5	TRBJ1-2	CASSLPGTLRDYTF	TGTGCCAGCAGCTTACCCGGGACACTGAGGGACTACACCTTC
few	TRBD2	TRBV19	TRBJ2-3	CASSNRTSGRKYF	TGTGCCAGTAGTAACCGGACTAGCGGGAGAAAGTATTTT
few	-	TRBV18	TRBJ2-1	CASSPGGSDNEQFF	TGTGCCAGCTCACCGGGGGGCAGCGACAATGAGCAGTTCTTC
-	-	TRBV15	TRBJ2-1	CATSRDFQSEQFF	TGTGCCACCAGCAGAGATTTCCAGAGTGAGCAGTTCTTC
-	TRBD1	TRBV7-2	TRBJ1-3	CASSPRTGGWRGSGNTIYF	TGTGCCAGCAGCCCACGGACAGGGGGGTGGAGAGGCTCTGGAAACACCATATATTTT
-	-	TRBV29-1	TRBJ2-1	CSVGITGNNEQFF	TGCAGCGTTGGAATTACGGGGAACAATGAGCAGTTCTTC
-	TRBD1	TRBV15	TRBJ1-5	CATSPFGQGGNQPQHF	TGTGCCACCAGCCCCTTCGGGCAGGGGGGTAATCAGCCCCAGCATTTT
-	TRBD2	TRBV5-4	TRBJ2-1	CASSITGTSGINEQFF	TGTGCCAGCAGCATTACCGGGACTAGCGGGATCAATGAGCAGTTCTTC
few	TRBD1	TRBV7-8	TRBJ1-2	CASSTPSDRANVRGYTF	TGTGCCAGCAGCACGCCATCCGACAGGGCGAATGTCCGGGGCTACACCTTC
-	-	TRBV24-1	TRBJ2-2	CATSDSQGDTGELFF	TGTGCCACCAGTGATTCCCAGGGCGACACCGGGGAGCTGTTTTTT
few	TRBD1	TRBV3-1	TRBJ2-7	CASSQGTGDWEQYF	TGTGCCAGCAGCCAGGGGACAGGGGACTGGGAGCAGTACTTC
-	-	TRBV19	TRBJ1-6	CASSIDPAYNSPLHF	TGTGCCAGTAGTATAGACCCCGCGTATAATTCACCCCTCCACTTT
-	-	TRBV9	TRBJ2-7	CASSQAGGPTYEQYF	TGTGCCAGCAGCCAAGCCGGGGGCCCGACCTACGAGCAGTACTTC
-	-	TRBV30	TRBJ2-1	CAWSVISYNEQFF	TGTGCCTGGAGTGTAATCTCCTACAATGAGCAGTTCTTC
few	TRBD2	TRBV2	TRBJ2-7	CASRGTSGVSYEQYF	TGTGCCAGCAGGGGGACTAGCGGGGTCTCCTACGAGCAGTACTTC
few	TRBD1	TRBV6-4	TRBJ2-7	CAIPLPGQSSYEQYF	TGTGCCATTCCCCTGCCGGGACAGAGCTCCTACGAGCAGTACTTC
-	-	TRBV19	TRBJ2-1	CATRNPLRHNEQFF	TGTGCCACCCGAAACCCACTACGGCACAATGAGCAGTTCTTC
-	TRBD1	TRBV15	TRBJ1-6	CATSREGAEGAPLHF	TGTGCCACCAGCAGAGAGGGCGCCGAGGGGGCTCCCCTCCACTTT
-	-	TRBV24-1	TRBJ2-3	CATGSHSTDTQYF	TGTGCCACCGGGTCCCATAGCACAGATACGCAGTATTTT
many	-	TRBV29-1	TRBJ1-2	CSVVDGFYGYTF	TGCAGCGTCGTTGACGGATTCTATGGCTACACCTTC
-	-	TRBV5-4	TRBJ1-4	CASSSKRGRNEKLFF	TGTGCCAGCAGCTCAAAGCGGGGGCGTAATGAAAAACTGTTTTTT
-	-	TRBV27	TRBJ1-1	CASSFRDLHTEAFF	TGTGCCAGCAGTTTCAGGGACCTCCACACTGAAGCTTTCTTT
many	TRBD2	TRBV7-3	TRBJ2-7	CASSPYGASGVYEQYF	TGTGCCAGCAGCCCCTACGGGGCTAGCGGGGTCTACGAGCAGTACTTC
-	TRBD1	TRBV10-3	TRBJ2-5	CAISPGQGQETQYF	TGTGCCATCAGTCCGGGACAGGGGCAAGAGACCCAGTACTTC
many	-	TRBV5-1	TRBJ2-3	CASSLARDWISSTDTQYF	TGCGCCAGCAGCTTGGCCAGGGACTGGATATCTAGCACAGATACGCAGTATTTT
few	-	TRBV3-1	TRBJ2-3	CASSQDPGSTQYF	TGTGCCAGCAGCCAAGATCCGGGATCTACGCAGTATTTT
few	TRBD2	TRBV5-5	TRBJ2-7	CASSSPGLAGVWYEQYF	TGTGCCAGCAGCAGCCCGGGACTAGCGGGAGTGTGGTACGAGCAGTACTTC
-	TRBD2	TRBV7-9	TRBJ2-6	CASSLVWLAESGANVLTF	TGTGCCAGCAGCTTAGTATGGCTAGCGGAGTCTGGGGCCAACGTCCTGACTTTC
many	TRBD2	TRBV27	TRBJ2-2	CASSYTSGTSFLGELFF	TGTGCCAGCAGTTATACGAGCGGGACTAGTTTTCTCGGGGAGCTGTTTTTT
-	TRBD1	TRBV24-1	TRBJ1-2	CATSDSRGPDGYTF	TGTGCCACCAGTGATTCCAGGGGGCCGGATGGCTACACCTTC
-	TRBD1	TRBV5-1	TRBJ2-1	CASSQTGGPQFF	TGCGCCAGCAGCCAGACAGGGGGCCCGCAGTTCTTC
-	TRBD2	TRBV29-1	TRBJ2-1	CSVGAGGYNEQFF	TGCAGCGTTGGAGCGGGGGGCTACAATGAGCAGTTCTTC
-	TRBD2	TRBV27	TRBJ2-5	CASRTGGGKETQYF	TGTGCCAGCAGGACCGGGGGGGGTAAAGAGACCCAGTACTTC
-	TRBD1	TRBV5-1	TRBJ2-7	CASSLVPPRWGQGVYEQYF	TGCGCCAGCAGCTTGGTGCCCCCCCGGTGGGGACAGGGGGTTTACGAGCAGTACTTC
-	-	TRBV12-3/TRBV12-4	TRBJ2-5	CASSTGRRVQETQYF	TGTGCCAGCAGTACCGGACGGAGAGTCCAAGAGACCCAGTACTTC
-	-	TRBV5-5	TRBJ1-5	CASSLLWGGNQPQHF	TGTGCCAGCAGCTTATTATGGGGGGGCAATCAGCCCCAGCATTTT
-	TRBD1	TRBV4-3	TRBJ1-4	CASSPGQGGATNEKLFF	TGCGCCAGCAGCCCCGGACAGGGGGGTGCAACTAATGAAAAACTGTTTTTT
-	-	TRBV5-8	TRBJ2-7	CASSFLAESYEQYF	TGTGCCAGCAGCTTCTTAGCGGAGTCCTACGAGCAGTACTTC
-	TRBD1	TRBV19	TRBJ1-2	CATGDRPNYGYTF	TGTGCCACCGGGGACAGACCTAACTATGGCTACACCTTC
few	TRBD1	TRBV24-1	TRBJ1-2	CATSEGTGGRQYGYTF	TGTGCCACCAGTGAGGGGACAGGGGGCCGTCAATATGGCTACACCTTC
few	-	TRBV5-6	TRBJ2-7	CASNRGAMSYEQYF	TGTGCCAGCAACCGCGGGGCGATGTCCTACGAGCAGTACTTC
-	-	TRBV29-1	TRBJ1-1	CSVGGLNTEAFF	TGCAGCGTTGGGGGTCTGAACACTGAAGCTTTCTTT
-	-	TRBV24-1	TRBJ1-2	CATSDLPGGADGYTF	TGTGCCACCAGTGATTTGCCCGGTGGGGCGGATGGCTACACCTTC
few	-	TRBV5-1	TRBJ2-7	CASSLSSGGYEQYF	TGCGCCAGCAGCTTGTCGTCCGGGGGCTACGAGCAGTACTTC
few	TRBD2	TRBV4-2	TRBJ2-5	CASSQDWGLAGVDQETQYF	TGTGCCAGCAGCCAAGATTGGGGACTAGCGGGGGTAGACCAAGAGACCCAGTACTTC
-	-	TRBV20-1	TRBJ1-1	CSARAPGGHGMNTEAFF	TGCAGTGCTAGAGCCCCCGGGGGGCACGGGATGAACACTGAAGCTTTCTTT
few	-	TRBV7-2	TRBJ2-5	CASSSRSRQETQYF	TGTGCCAGCAGCTCCCGCTCGAGGCAAGAGACCCAGTACTTC
many	-	TRBV5-6	TRBJ1-5	CASSLWHMDNQPQHF	TGTGCCAGCAGCTTGTGGCACATGGACAATCAGCCCCAGCATTTT
-	-	TRBV24-1	TRBJ1-5	CATSERGGQPQHF	TGTGCCACCAGTGAGCGGGGTGGTCAGCCCCAGCATTTT
few	-	TRBV4-2	TRBJ1-2	CASSPQLNYGYTF	TGTGCCAGCAGCCCCCAGCTAAACTATGGCTACACCTTC